This T cell receptor beta chain comes out of a study of shared clonotypes between healthy human individuals. The study's findings and limits: Though the depth was large, rarefaction showed that sorted-subset sequencing was incomplete. Researchers found naive subsets generally carried larger estimated richness than memory subsets. Generation probability values for non-shared clonotypes were lower than those for clonotypes shared by all four donors.

As regards this clone: Its target is unknown. The sample carries other DNA sequences with the same CDR3.

Several immunoSEQ plates held equal portions of the genomic DNA taken from each subset. Generated by immunoSEQ multiplex PCR, the TCRdb table keeps only in-frame clones and is missing some. The table lists fewer than 400,000 clones, around 74% of them singletons. This sequence was found in a man aged 30 to 45 in good health. The source material was memory CD4+ T cells sorted from blood. Sample subset: CD45RA-negative fraction.

For the CDR3, the DNA is TGTGCCAGCTCACCACGTAGCAGCTCCTATAATTCACCCCTCCACTTT. This gives the protein CASSPRSSSYNSPLHF. The chain has TRBV18 and TRBJ1-6, with D unresolved. Trimming removed 1 base at V and 0 bases at J, with 7 bases between. CDR3 size: 16 residues. Germline loops: CDR1 KGHSH, CDR2 LQKENI.